This TCR beta chain was captured by sequencing in a study of T cells expressing NK-cell markers. This CDR3 has 15 residues. In germline, CDR1 is MNHNS, CDR2 SASEGT. In generating TCR beta cDNA, 5'RACE template switching with UMIs was used. TCRdb reprocessed the 5' RACE reads and stores each CDR3 protein as one record, lacking DNA. This sample's table has about 150,000 distinct CDR3 sequences. The chain joins TRBV6-1 to TRBJ2-3; TCRdb designates TRBD2, a call that cannot be tested without DNA. The TCR comes from a man aged 18-70 years in good health. Sequencing was performed on blood T cells: a sorted CD56 or NKG2C T cell subset, CD4+ or CD8+ T cells, or bulk PBMC T cells (not recorded which). CDR3 region: CASSEELFLGSTQYF.